These 14 T cell receptor beta chains were all obtained from the same sample, sequenced in a study of blood T cell repertoires in COVID-19. Clones were sequenced by immunoSEQ multiplex PCR, and TCRdb holds only the in-frame ones, with some missing. The sample carries some 100,000 clones, 85% to 90% recorded once. Sequencing was carried out using peripheral blood. Receptor source: a human donor in a cohort sampled during active COVID-19.

V gene TRBV9 combines with J gene TRBJ2-3, with 7 bases matching TRBD2. The germline V gene encodes CDR1 SGDLS and CDR2 YYNGEE. The CDR3 has 16 amino acids. V gave up 5 bases and J gave up 0 bases; unmatched junction bases: 9. The CDR3 region has the DNA TGTGCCAGCAGTACTCGGGGGGTACTTAGCACAGATACGCAGTATTTT. It codes for CASSTRGVLSTDTQYF.

This clone was observed once. V and J are TRBV9 and TRBJ2-3, with TRBD2 matching 9 bases. The CDR3 is 19 residues long. Trimming took 0 bases from V and 3 from J; bases not matched to a gene: 14. CDR1 and CDR2 from the germline V gene are SGDLS and YYNGEE. The CDR3 nucleotides read TGTGCCAGCAGCGTAGGTGTTAAGGGGCTAGCGGGATGGACAGATACGCAGTATTTT. It is translated as CASSVGVKGLAGWTDTQYF.

This sequence joins TRBV7-8 and TRBJ1-1, with 12 bases that match TRBD1. The CDR3 contains 18 residues. V lost 4 bases and J lost 3; bases outside the gene matches: 12. Germline loops: CDR1 SGHVS, CDR2 FQNEAQ. CDR3 nucleotides: TGTGCCAGCAGCTCCGGGACAGGGGGCGCGGGGGGCTACACTGAAGCTTTCTTT. Its protein product is CASSSGTGGAGGYTEAFF.

The rearrangement joins TRBV11-2 to TRBJ1-2; 10 bases are a match to TRBD1. The CDR3 has 15 amino acids. The germline gives CDR1 SGHAT, CDR2 FQNNGV. Trimming cost V 2 bases and J 7 bases; bases outside gene matches: 7. The CDR3 loop is CASSLRQGASGGYTF. Written as DNA, the CDR3 is TGTGCCAGCAGCTTACGACAGGGGGCTTCAGGTGGCTACACCTTC. Full variable domain (remainder filled in from reference TRBV11-2 and TRBJ1-2): EAGVAQSPRYKIIEKRQSVAFWCNPISGHATLYWYQQILGQGPKLLIQFQNNGVVDDSQLPKDRFSAERLKGVDSTLKIQPAKLEDSAVYLCASSLRQGASGGYTFGSGTRLTVV.

This clone was seen once. This chain uses TRBV4-2 with TRBJ2-5; 8 positions match TRBD2. The V segment lost 0 bases and the J segment 0 bases; nucleotides outside the gene matches: 15. The CDR3 runs 20 residues. The germline CDR1 and CDR2 sequences are LGHNA and YNFKEQ. This CDR3 reads CASSQDRPRASGRNQETQYF. CDR3 sequence (DNA): TGTGCCAGCAGCCAAGATAGGCCAAGGGCTAGCGGGCGCAACCAAGAGACCCAGTACTTC.

A few counts support this clone. V usage is TRBV7-2 and J usage is TRBJ2-2; 9 bases align to TRBD2. The ends lost 6 bases at V and 7 bases at J; junction bases unmatched: 12. Per the germline V gene, CDR1 is SGHTA and CDR2 is FQGNSA. There are 16 residues in the CDR3. CDR3 sequence: CASSPRSGGVHGELFF. The DNA for the CDR3 is TGTGCCAGCAGTCCTCGTAGCGGGGGAGTTCACGGGGAGCTGTTTTTT.

The V gene is TRBV9, the J gene TRBJ1-6; weak D call: TRBD1 (6 bases). Trimming removed 0 bases from V and 11 bases from J, with 9 bases in between. This CDR3 comprises 13 residues. Per the germline V gene, CDR1 is SGDLS and CDR2 is YYNGEE. In DNA, the CDR3 is TGTGCCAGCAGCGTAGAGGGGGACCCACCCCTCCACTTT. This gives the protein CASSVEGDPPLHF.

V usage is TRBV21-1 and J usage is TRBJ2-4; the listed D gene, TRBD1, was not tested against the DNA. TRBV21-1 is assigned pseudogene status. This CDR3 region has 19 residues. In nucleotides, the CDR3 is TGTGCCAGCAGGCCCCTGGGACAGGGGGCGCGGGTAGCCAAAAACATTCAGTACTTC. Its protein product is CASRPLGQGARVAKNIQYF.

The chain uses TRBV12-3 or TRBV12-4 and TRBJ2-5, with D possibly matching TRBD2 (6 bases). Trimming shortened V by 3 bases and J by 5 bases, and 7 bases separated the two germline ends. CDR3 length equals 12 residues. CDR3 sequence (DNA): TGTGCCAGCAGTTTCGGGGGTGAGACCCAGTACTTC. It encodes CASSFGGETQYF.

The chain has TRBV20-1 and TRBJ2-3; TRBD2 matches at 7 bases. The CDR3 sequence is 13 residues long. The V gene's germline CDR1 is DFQATT and CDR2 SNEGSKA (reference sequence). V trimming: 6 bases; J trimming: 1 base; junction bases outside the gene matches: 4. CDR3 sequence (DNA): TGCAGTGCGAGTGGACTAGGCACAGATACGCAGTATTTT. Protein: CSASGLGTDTQYF.

CDR3 sequence (DNA): TGTGCCAGCATTGAACTTCTGGGACTCCTGAACACTGAAGCTTTCTTT. Its translation is CASIELLGLLNTEAFF. This chain joins TRBV28 and TRBJ1-1; D is possibly TRBD1 (5 bases). Germline CDR1 reads MDHEN; CDR2 reads SYDVKM. The CDR3 runs 16 residues. V lost 7 bases and J 0 bases, leaving 18 bases between the germline ends.

This clone appeared once. The chain joins TRBV10-3 to TRBJ1-2; 10 bases align to TRBD1. This CDR3 is 14 amino acids long. The J segment lost 3 bases and the V segment lost 5 bases, leaving 3 bases of the junction unmatched. Germline values: CDR1 ENHRY, CDR2 SYGVKD. The DNA for the CDR3 is TGTGCCATCAGTTTAGGACAGGGGGACTATGGCTACACCTTC. This gives the protein CAISLGQGDYGYTF.

J is TRBJ1-1 and V is TRBV15; possible D gene TRBD1, 5 bases. Germline CDR1 LNHNV, CDR2 YYDKDF (reference sequence). Trimming cost V 5 bases and J 6 bases, with 22 bases left between them. The CDR3 is 16 residues long. CDR3 protein: CATSPREAGYNSEAFF. The CDR3 coding sequence is TGTGCCACCAGCCCCCGGGAGGCAGGGTACAACTCTGAAGCTTTCTTT.

The rearrangement joins TRBV7-2 to TRBJ1-2; D may be TRBD1 (5 bases). Germline-derived CDR1 and CDR2 are SGHTA and FQGNSA. CDR3 length equals 16 residues. Trimming shortened V by 5 bases and J by 5 bases, and 21 bases separated the two germline ends. The chain's CDR3 is CASSLRTDQGLYGYTF. For the CDR3, the DNA is TGTGCCAGCAGCCTTAGGACCGATCAGGGCCTTTATGGCTACACCTTC.